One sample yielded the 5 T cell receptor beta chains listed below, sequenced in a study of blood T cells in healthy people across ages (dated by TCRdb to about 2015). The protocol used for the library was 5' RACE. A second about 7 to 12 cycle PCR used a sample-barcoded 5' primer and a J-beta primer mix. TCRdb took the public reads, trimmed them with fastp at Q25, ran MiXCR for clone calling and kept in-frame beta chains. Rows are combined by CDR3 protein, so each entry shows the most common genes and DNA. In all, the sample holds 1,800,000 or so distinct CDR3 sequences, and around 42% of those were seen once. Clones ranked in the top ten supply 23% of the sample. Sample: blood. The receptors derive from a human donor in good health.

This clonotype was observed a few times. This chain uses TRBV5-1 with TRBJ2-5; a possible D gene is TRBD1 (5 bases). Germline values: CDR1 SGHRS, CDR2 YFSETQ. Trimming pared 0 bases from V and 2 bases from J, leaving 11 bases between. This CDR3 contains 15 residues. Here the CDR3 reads CASSLGTPRQETQYF. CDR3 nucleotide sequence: TGCGCCAGCAGCTTGGGGACACCCAGACAAGAGACCCAGTACTTC.

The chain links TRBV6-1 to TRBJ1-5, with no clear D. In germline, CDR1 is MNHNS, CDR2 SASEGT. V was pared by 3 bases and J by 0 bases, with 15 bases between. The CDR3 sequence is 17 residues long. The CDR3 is CASSDFLAVDSNQPQHF. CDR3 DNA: TGTGCCAGCAGTGATTTTCTGGCAGTTGATAGCAATCAGCCCCAGCATTTT.

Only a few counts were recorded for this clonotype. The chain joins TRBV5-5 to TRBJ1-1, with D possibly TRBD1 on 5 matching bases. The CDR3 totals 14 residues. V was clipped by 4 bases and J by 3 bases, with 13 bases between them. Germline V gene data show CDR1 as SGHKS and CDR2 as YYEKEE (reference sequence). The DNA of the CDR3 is TGTGCCAGCAGCCCGGACACACACTACACTGAAGCTTTCTTT. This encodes CASSPDTHYTEAFF.

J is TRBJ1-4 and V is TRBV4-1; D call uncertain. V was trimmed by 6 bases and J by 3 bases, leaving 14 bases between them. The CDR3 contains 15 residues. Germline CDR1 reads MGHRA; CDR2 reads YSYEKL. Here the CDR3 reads CASRYRTSPNEKLFF. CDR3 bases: TGCGCCAGCAGATACCGGACCTCCCCTAATGAAAAACTGTTTTTT.

The CDR3 sequence is CASSFGAQGAHEKLFF. CDR3 DNA sequence: TGCGCCAGCAGCTTCGGGGCGCAGGGGGCTCACGAAAAACTGTTTTTT. The genes are TRBV5-1 and TRBJ1-4; the match to TRBD1 covers 8 bases. Trimming removed 2 bases from V and 8 bases from J; junction bases left unmatched: 11. The CDR3 contains 16 residues. The germline CDR1 and CDR2 sequences are SGHRS and YFSETQ.